This TCR beta chain was recorded in a study of shared clonotypes between healthy human individuals. Produced via immunoSEQ multiplex PCR; TCRdb's table is partial and in-frame only. The sample yields a few million clones, nearly 97% seen once. The CDR3 covers 15 residues. Trimming left V 0 bases short and J 5 bases short, with 15 bases between. Per the germline V gene, CDR1 is SGHNT and CDR2 is YYREEE (reference sequence). This clone is a singleton in its sample. Sequencing was done on a sample of naive CD4+ T cells sorted from blood. The subset: CD45RA+ positively selected. The chain has TRBV5-4 and TRBJ2-7; no clear D gene. This sequence was found in a man younger than 30 in good health. CDR3 amino acids: CASSLDERSEDEQYF. The CDR3 nucleotides read TGTGCCAGCAGCTTGGATGAGAGATCTGAGGACGAGCAGTACTTC.